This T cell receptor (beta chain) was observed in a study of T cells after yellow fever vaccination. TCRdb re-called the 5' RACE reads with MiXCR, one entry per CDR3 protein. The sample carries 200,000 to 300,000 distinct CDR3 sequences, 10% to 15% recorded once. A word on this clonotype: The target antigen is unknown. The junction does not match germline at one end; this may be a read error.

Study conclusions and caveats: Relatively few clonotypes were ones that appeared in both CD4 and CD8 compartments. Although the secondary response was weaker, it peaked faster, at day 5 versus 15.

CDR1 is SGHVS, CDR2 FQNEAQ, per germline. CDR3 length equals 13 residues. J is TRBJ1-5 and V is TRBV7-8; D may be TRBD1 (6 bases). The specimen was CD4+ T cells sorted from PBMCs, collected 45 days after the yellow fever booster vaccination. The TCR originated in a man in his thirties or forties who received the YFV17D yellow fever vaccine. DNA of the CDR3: TGTGCCAGCAGCTTCGGGGGCTCCTATCCACCGGCATTT. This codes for CASSFGGSYPPAF.